Sequencing of this TCR beta chain was carried out in a study of blood T cell repertoires in COVID-19. Study as a whole: The United States, Italy and Spain provided the acute and convalescent COVID-19 samples. PBMCs, B-cell-depleted T cells, or T cells provided the cDNA or gDNA that made up the material.

As originally analysed: Researchers report that nucleated cell counts were estimated from reference gene primer amplification. The method was immunoSEQ multiplex PCR; TCRdb's version includes in-frame clones alone and lacks a portion of them. Clonal size and the V and J genes are those of that table, whereas D and trimming came from the DNA. Among around 300,000 clones, 85% were seen once, and the ten largest hold about an eighth. The CDR3 totals 13 residues. The sample taken for sequencing was peripheral blood. The TCR originated in a human donor in a cohort sampled during active COVID-19. This rearrangement joins TRBV12-1 to TRBJ2-1; TRBD2 is taken as the D call from the table, unchecked against the DNA. TRBV12-1 is labeled a pseudogene. The chain's CDR3 is CASSSLTSGEQFF. In DNA, the CDR3 is TGTGCCAGCAGCTCCCTGACTAGCGGAGAGCAGTTCTTC.